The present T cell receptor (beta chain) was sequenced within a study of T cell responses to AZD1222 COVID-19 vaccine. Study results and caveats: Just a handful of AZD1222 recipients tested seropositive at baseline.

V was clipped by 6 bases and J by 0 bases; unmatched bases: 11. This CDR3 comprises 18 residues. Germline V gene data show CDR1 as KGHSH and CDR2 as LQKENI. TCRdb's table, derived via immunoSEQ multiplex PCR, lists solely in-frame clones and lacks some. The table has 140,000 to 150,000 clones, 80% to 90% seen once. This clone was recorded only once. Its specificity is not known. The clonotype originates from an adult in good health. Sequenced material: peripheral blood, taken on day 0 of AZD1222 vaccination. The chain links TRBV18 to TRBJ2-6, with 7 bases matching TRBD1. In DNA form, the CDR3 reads TGTGCCAGCTCCCCGCAACGGGACAGTAGCTCTGGGGCCAACGTCCTGACTTTC. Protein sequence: CASSPQRDSSSGANVLTF.